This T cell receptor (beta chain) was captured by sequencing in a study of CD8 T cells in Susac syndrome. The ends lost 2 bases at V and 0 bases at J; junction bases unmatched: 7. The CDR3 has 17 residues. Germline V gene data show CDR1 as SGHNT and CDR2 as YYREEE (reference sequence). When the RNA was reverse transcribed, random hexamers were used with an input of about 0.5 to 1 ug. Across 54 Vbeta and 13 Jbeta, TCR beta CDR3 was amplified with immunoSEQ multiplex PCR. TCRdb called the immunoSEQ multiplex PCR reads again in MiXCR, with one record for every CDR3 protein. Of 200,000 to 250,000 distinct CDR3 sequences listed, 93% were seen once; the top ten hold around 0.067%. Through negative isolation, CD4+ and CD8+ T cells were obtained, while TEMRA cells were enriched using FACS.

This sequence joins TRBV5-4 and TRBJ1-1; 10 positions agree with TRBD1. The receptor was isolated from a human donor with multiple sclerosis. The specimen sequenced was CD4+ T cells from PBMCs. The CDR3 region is CASSLPGQGFMNTEAFF. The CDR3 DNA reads TGTGCCAGCAGCTTACCGGGACAGGGGTTTATGAACACTGAAGCTTTCTTT.